There are many counts of the clone carrying this TCR beta chain. Using its own MiXCR run on the reads, TCRdb lists one record per CDR3 protein. This table has about 200,000 distinct CDR3 sequences, 9.5% appearing once. The data stem from a study of T cell repertoires in cytomegalovirus infection. Study-wide background: CMV infection plus the matching HLA type was flagged by public TCR beta signatures.

The CDR3 runs 15 residues. The germline V gene has CDR1 SGHTA and CDR2 FQGNSA. The ends were cut back, 8 bases at V and 0 bases at J, with 14 bases in the middle. This clonotype originated in a human donor in good health (CMV status not recorded). Some clones in this sample may be carry-over from other donors' samples. The chain uses TRBV7-2 and TRBJ2-1; D perhaps matches TRBD2 (6 bases). Material: PBMCs. The DNA of the CDR3 is TGTGCCAGCCCCAACGAAGCGGGCTCCTACAATGAGCAGTTCTTC. Its translation is CASPNEAGSYNEQFF.